The clone carrying this T cell receptor (beta chain) was found a few times. Using its own MiXCR run on the 5' RACE reads, TCRdb lists one record per CDR3 protein. The repertoire holds under 400,000 distinct CDR3 sequences, 28% seen once, with around an eighth in the top ten. This sample was included in a study of T-cell memory formation after mild COVID-19. The V and J ends lost 2 bases and 0 bases, in that order; junction bases with no gene match: 5. The germline V gene has CDR1 ENHRY and CDR2 SYGVKD. CDR3 length: 16 residues. Material for sequencing was PBMCs or a T cell subset sorted from them (not recorded which). This chain links TRBV10-3 with TRBJ2-7; 9 positions agree with TRBD1. The origin of this receptor is an adult woman who had mild COVID-19 (a few samples of this study predate the infection). Cell type and time point are not known. The CDR3 nucleotides are TGTGCCATCAGTGAGCCGGGACAGGGAAACTCCTACGAGCAGTACTTC. Protein: CAISEPGQGNSYEQYF.